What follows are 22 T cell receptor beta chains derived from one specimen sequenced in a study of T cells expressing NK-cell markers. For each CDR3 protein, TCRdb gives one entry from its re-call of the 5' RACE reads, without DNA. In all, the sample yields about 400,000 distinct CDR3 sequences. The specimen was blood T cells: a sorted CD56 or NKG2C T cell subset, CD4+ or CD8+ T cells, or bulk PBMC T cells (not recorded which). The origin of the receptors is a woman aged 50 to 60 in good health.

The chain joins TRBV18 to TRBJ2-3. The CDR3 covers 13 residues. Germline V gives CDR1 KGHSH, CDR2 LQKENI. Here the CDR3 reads CASSPNFADTQYF.

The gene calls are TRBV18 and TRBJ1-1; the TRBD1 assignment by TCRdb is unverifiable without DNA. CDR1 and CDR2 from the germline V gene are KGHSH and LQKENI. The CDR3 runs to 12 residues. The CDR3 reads CASSPLGDEAFF.

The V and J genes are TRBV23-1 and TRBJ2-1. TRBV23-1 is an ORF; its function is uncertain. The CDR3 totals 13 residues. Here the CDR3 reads CATSGRTGNEQFF.

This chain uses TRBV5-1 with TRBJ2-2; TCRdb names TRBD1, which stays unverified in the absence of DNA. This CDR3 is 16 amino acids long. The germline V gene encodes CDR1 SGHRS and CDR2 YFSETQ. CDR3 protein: CASSKPQGMNTGELFF.

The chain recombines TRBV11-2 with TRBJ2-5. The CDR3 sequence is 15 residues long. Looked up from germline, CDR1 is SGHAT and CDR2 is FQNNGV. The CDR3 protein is CASSRTLSREETQYF.

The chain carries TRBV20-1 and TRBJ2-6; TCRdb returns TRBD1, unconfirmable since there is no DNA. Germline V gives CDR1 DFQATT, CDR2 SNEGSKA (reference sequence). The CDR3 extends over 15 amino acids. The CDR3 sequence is CSAAARETGANVLTF.

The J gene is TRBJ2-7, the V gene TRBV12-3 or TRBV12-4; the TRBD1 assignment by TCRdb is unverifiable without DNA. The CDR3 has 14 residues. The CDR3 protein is CASSFQGQRDEQYF.

The chain's CDR3 is CASSTTTGGYNEQFF. The chain combines TRBV5-1 with TRBJ2-1; absent DNA, TCRdb's TRBD1 call cannot be checked. CDR1 is SGHRS and CDR2 is YFSETQ in the germline V gene. The CDR3 length is 15 residues.

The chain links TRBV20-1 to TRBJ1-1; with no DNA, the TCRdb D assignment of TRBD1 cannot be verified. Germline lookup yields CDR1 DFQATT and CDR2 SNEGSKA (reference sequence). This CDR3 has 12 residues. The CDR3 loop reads CSARDLVPEAFF.

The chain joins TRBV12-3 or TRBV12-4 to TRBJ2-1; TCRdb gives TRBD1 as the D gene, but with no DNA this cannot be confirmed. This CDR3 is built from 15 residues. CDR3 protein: CASSQEGTPTYEQFF.

The CDR3: CASSQLGADEQFF. V usage is TRBV4-1 and J usage is TRBJ2-1; the D call from TCRdb, TRBD1, cannot be confirmed without DNA. The CDR3 is made up of 13 amino acids. The germline V gene has CDR1 MGHRA and CDR2 YSYEKL.

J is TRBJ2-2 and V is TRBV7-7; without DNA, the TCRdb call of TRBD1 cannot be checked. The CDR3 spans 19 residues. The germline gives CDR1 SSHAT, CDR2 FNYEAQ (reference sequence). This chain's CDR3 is CASSPLGYGTGANTGELFF.

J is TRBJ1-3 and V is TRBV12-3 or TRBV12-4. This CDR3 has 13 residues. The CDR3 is CASSPGLGNTIYF.

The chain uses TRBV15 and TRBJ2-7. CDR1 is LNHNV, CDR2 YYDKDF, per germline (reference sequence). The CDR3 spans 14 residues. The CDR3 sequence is CATSREGISYEQYF.

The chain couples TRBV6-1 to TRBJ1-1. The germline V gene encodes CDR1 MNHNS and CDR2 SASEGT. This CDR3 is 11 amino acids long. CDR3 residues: CASSRLSEAFF.

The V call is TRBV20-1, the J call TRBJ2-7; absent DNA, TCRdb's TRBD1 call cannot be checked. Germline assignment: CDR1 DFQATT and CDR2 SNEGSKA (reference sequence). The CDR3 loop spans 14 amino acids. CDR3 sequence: CSATPGTGSYEQYF.

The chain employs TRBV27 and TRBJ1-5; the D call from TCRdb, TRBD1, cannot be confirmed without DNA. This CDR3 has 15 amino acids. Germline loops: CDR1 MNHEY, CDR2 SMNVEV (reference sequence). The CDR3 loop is CASSTGPGGGQPQHF.

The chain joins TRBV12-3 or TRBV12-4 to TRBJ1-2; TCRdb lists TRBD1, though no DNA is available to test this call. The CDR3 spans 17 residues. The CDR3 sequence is CASSLNVQENSNYGYTF.

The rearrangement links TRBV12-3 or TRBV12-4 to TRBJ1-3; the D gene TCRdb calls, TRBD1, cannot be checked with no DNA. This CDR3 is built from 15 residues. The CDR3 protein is CASSPQGQRGNTIYF.

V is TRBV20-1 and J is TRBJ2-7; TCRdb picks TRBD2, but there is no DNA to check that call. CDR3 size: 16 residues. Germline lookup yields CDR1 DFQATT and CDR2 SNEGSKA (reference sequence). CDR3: CSASRLAGGPTYEQYF.

The CDR3 sequence is CASSETGTSGRVTDTQYF. This chain joins TRBV10-2 and TRBJ2-3; TCRdb proposes TRBD2, but this gene call is untestable without DNA. CDR1 is WSHSY, CDR2 SAAADI, per germline. There are 18 residues in the CDR3.

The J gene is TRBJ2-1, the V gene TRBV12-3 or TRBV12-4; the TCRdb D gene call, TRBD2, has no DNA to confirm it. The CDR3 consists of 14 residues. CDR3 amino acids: CASRPSGRSNEQFF.